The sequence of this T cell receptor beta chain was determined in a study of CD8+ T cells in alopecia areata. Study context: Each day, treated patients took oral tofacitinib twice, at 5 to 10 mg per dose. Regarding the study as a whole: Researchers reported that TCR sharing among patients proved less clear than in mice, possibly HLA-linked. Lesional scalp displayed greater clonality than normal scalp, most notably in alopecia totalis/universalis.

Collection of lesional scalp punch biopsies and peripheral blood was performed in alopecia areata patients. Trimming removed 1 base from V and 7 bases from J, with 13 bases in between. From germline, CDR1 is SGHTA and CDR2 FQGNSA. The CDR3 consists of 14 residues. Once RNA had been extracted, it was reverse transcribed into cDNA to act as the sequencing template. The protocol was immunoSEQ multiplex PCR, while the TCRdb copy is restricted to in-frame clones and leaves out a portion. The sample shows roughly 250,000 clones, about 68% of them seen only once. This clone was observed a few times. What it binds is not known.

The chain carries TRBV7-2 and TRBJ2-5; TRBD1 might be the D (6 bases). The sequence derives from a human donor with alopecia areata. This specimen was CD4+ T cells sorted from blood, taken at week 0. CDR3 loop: CASSLDPGTWTQYF. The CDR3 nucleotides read TGTGCCAGCAGCTTAGATCCGGGGACATGGACCCAGTACTTC. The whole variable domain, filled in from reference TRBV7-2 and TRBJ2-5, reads GAGVSQSPSNKVTEKGKDVELRCDPISGHTALYWYRQSLGQGLEFLIYFQGNSAPDKSGLPSDRFSAERTGGSVSTLTIQRTQQEDSAVYLCASSLDPGTWTQYFGPGTRLLVL.